The next 8 T cell receptor beta chains were all read from a single sample in a study of identical twins. TCRdb independently ran MiXCR on the 5' RACE reads; one entry per CDR3 protein. The profile shows about 570,000 distinct CDR3 sequences, 9.6% of them singletons. This sample also belongs to another study, concerning yellow fever vaccine responses in identical twins.

Sequencing was performed on PBMCs. The receptors come from a woman aged 18-29 years in good health.

This sequence joins TRBV5-6 and TRBJ2-1; either TRBD1 or TRBD2 may supply D (6 bases each). Trimming took 4 bases from V and 0 from J, leaving 17 bases between them. The germline CDR1 and CDR2 sequences are SGHDT and YYEEEE. CDR3 length: 17 residues. DNA for the CDR3: TGTGCCAGCAGCCACGGCGCGGGGACATCCTCCTACAATGAGCAGTTCTTC. It yields the protein CASSHGAGTSSYNEQFF.

This clonotype was seen ten or more times. This rearrangement joins TRBV6-6 to TRBJ1-6, with D uncertain. This CDR3 is built from 13 residues. V lost 2 bases to trimming and J lost 5 bases, with 4 bases between them. Per germline, CDR1 MNHNY and CDR2 SVGAGI (reference sequence). The CDR3 nucleotides are TGTGCCAGCAGTTACGGGGATAATTCACCCCTCCACTTT. Translation: CASSYGDNSPLHF.

The CDR3 reads CASRQQGRGTEAFF. The CDR3 region has the DNA TGTGCCAGCAGACAACAGGGGCGGGGGACTGAAGCTTTCTTT. The chain links TRBV5-6 to TRBJ1-1; TRBD1 matches 7 bases. The CDR3 length is 14 residues. V lost 5 bases, J lost 5 bases, and 9 bases stayed unmatched. Germline V gives CDR1 SGHDT, CDR2 YYEEEE.

At least ten counts were recorded for this clonotype. Possible read error: a much larger clone is one base away. The gene calls are TRBV7-8 and TRBJ2-1; D call uncertain. The CDR3 has 11 amino acids. Germline loops: CDR1 SGHVS, CDR2 FQNEAQ. The CDR3 DNA follows: TGTGCCAGCAGCTCCCACAATGAGCAGTTCTTC. This gives the protein CASSSHNEQFF.

To note about this clonotype: A much larger clone differs from this one at a single base, so this may be a read error. V usage is TRBV7-2 and J usage is TRBJ1-2; D is undetermined. The V gene's germline CDR1 is SGHTA and CDR2 FQGNSA. The CDR3 is 12 amino acids. The CDR3 spells CASSTNRGGFTF. CDR3 bases: TGTGCCAGCAGCACGAACAGAGGTGGCTTCACCTTC.

The rearrangement uses TRBV2 and TRBJ2-1; no reliable D call. V dropped 2 bases and J dropped 4 bases, with 6 bases sitting between them. This CDR3 spans 13 amino acids. The germline CDR1 and CDR2 sequences are SNHLY and FYNNEI. CDR3 protein: CASSENWYNEQFF. Here the CDR3 DNA reads TGTGCCAGCAGTGAAAACTGGTACAATGAGCAGTTCTTC.

This clonotype turned up a few times. The chain joins TRBV20-1 to TRBJ2-1; unclear D gene. The germline V and J ends were trimmed by 2 bases and 8 bases, with 13 bases remaining between them. CDR1 is DFQATT and CDR2 is SNEGSKA in the germline V gene (reference sequence). This CDR3 region has 13 residues. This CDR3 reads CSARRVVRDEQFF. CDR3 DNA: TGCAGTGCTAGAAGGGTTGTTAGGGATGAGCAGTTCTTC.

This clonotype showed up many times. V usage is TRBV20-1 and J usage is TRBJ2-1; D uncertain. The germline V gene has CDR1 DFQATT and CDR2 SNEGSKA (reference sequence). Trimming left V 3 bases short and J 6 bases short, with 6 bases between. This CDR3 spans 11 amino acids. In DNA, the CDR3 is TGCAGTGCTAGTCCTAGCAATGAGCAGTTCTTC. Translated: CSASPSNEQFF.